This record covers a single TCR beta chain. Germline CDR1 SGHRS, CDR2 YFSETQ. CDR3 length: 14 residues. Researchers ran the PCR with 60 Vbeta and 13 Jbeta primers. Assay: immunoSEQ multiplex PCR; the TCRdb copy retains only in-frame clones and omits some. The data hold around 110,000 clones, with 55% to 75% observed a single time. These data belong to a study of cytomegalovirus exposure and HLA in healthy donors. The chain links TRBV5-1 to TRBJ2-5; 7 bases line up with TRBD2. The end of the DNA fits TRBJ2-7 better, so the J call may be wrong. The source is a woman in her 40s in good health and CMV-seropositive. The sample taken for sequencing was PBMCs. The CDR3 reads CASSPRGSTYEQYF. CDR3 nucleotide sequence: TGCGCCAGCAGCCCCCGCGGGAGCACCTACGAGCAGTACTTC.